Below, 17 T cell receptor beta chains from the same sample are listed, as sequenced in a study of identical twins. TCRdb recomputed calls from the 5' RACE reads with MiXCR, one row per CDR3 protein. Of 400,000 to 550,000 distinct CDR3 sequences in the sample, approximately 22% were seen once. These data are also associated with another study on T cells expressing NK-cell markers.

Sequencing was done on a sample of CD4+ T cells sorted from blood. These receptors were obtained from a woman aged 18-29 years in good health.

The CDR3 protein is CASSRRGGTTEAFF. For the CDR3, the DNA is TGTGCCAGCAGCCGGAGGGGGGGGACTACTGAAGCTTTCTTT. This chain uses TRBV11-3 with TRBJ1-1; the D gene is possibly TRBD1 (6 bases). The V end was cut by 5 bases, the J end by 5 bases, with 15 bases between. Germline CDR1 reads SGHNT; CDR2 reads YENEEA. The CDR3 covers 14 residues.

The chain employs TRBV20-1 and TRBJ2-1; D may correspond to TRBD1 or TRBD2 (5 bases each). The CDR3 runs to 15 residues. Germline CDR1 DFQATT, CDR2 SNEGSKA (reference sequence). The V and J ends lost 0 bases and 9 bases respectively, with 18 bases between them. The CDR3 region is CSARDHGTLNFEQFF. CDR3 coding DNA: TGCAGTGCTAGAGATCACGGGACCCTTAACTTTGAGCAGTTCTTC.

This clonotype was detected only once. The V and J genes are TRBV7-9 and TRBJ2-2, with D unresolved. CDR1 and CDR2 (germline): SEHNR, FQNEAQ (reference sequence). Trimming cost V 11 bases and J 1 base, with 14 bases left between them. CDR3 length: 14 amino acids. CDR3 region: CADGQRQNTGELFF. CDR3 nucleotides: TGTGCCGATGGCCAAAGGCAGAACACCGGGGAGCTGTTTTTT.

This clonotype was counted at least ten times. The chain employs TRBV10-1 and TRBJ2-5; 9 nucleotides match TRBD2. V lost 3 bases to trimming and J lost 1 base; unmatched junction nucleotides: 3. Looked up from germline, CDR1 is WNHNN and CDR2 is SYGVQD (reference sequence). This CDR3 comprises 15 residues. The CDR3 loop reads CASSESGGPQETQYF. DNA of the CDR3: TGCGCCAGCAGTGAAAGCGGGGGGCCCCAAGAGACCCAGTACTTC.

This clonotype appeared a few times. This CDR3 is CSVSTLDTQYF. CDR3 bases: TGCAGCGTCTCGACCTTGGATACGCAGTATTTT. J is TRBJ2-3 and V is TRBV29-1, with no clear D. The CDR3 runs 11 residues. The V end was cut by 6 bases, the J end by 6 bases, with 10 bases between. Germline lookup yields CDR1 SQVTM and CDR2 ANQGSEA.

This clonotype has more than one count but fewer than ten. The chain has TRBV9 and TRBJ2-1, with TRBD2 identical over 7 bases. The CDR3 consists of 15 residues. Germline loops: CDR1 SGDLS, CDR2 YYNGEE. The ends lost 2 bases at V and 2 bases at J; junction bases unmatched: 4. The CDR3 sequence is CASSVSGLTYNEQFF. The CDR3 coding sequence is TGTGCCAGCAGCGTTAGCGGGCTTACCTACAATGAGCAGTTCTTC. The full variable domain, its missing parts supplied by reference TRBV9 and TRBJ2-1, is DSGVTQTPKHLITATGQRVTLRCSPRSGDLSVYWYQQSLDQGLQFLIQYYNGEERAKGNILERFSAQQFPDLHSELNLSSLELGDSALYFCASSVSGLTYNEQFFGPGTRLTVL.

V usage is TRBV6-5 and J usage is TRBJ2-7; D unclear. This CDR3 contains 14 residues. Per germline, CDR1 MNHEY and CDR2 SVGAGI. Trimming took off 0 bases at V and 4 bases at J, with 10 bases between the two ends. CDR3 amino acids: CASSYSNRAYEQYF. The CDR3 coding sequence is TGTGCCAGCAGTTACTCGAATCGCGCTTACGAGCAGTACTTC.

The chain couples TRBV20-1 to TRBJ2-1; tentative D call: TRBD1 (5 bases). The length of the CDR3 is 12 residues. Germline CDR1 is DFQATT and CDR2 is SNEGSKA (reference sequence). CDR3 sequence: CSPWGNRNEQFF. Written as DNA, the CDR3 is TGCAGCCCGTGGGGCAATCGCAATGAGCAGTTCTTC.

This clonotype was seen a few times. The chain employs TRBV27 and TRBJ1-2; D is possibly TRBD1 (6 bases). Germline V CDR1 and CDR2: MNHEY, SMNVEV (reference sequence). V shed 2 bases and J shed 3 bases, with 7 bases lying between them. This CDR3 comprises 13 residues. The CDR3 DNA reads TGTGCCAGCAGTTTAACAGGGCACTATGGCTACACCTTC. Translation: CASSLTGHYGYTF.

This clonotype was observed a few times. The genes are TRBV5-1 and TRBJ2-3, with D maybe TRBD1 (5 bases). The V end was cut by 0 bases, the J end by 5 bases, with 13 bases between. CDR3 length equals 15 residues. Germline loops: CDR1 SGHRS, CDR2 YFSETQ. The CDR3 DNA reads TGCGCCAGCAGCTTGGTTGGGGCCGAGATAGATACGCAGTATTTT. Its protein product is CASSLVGAEIDTQYF.

The rearrangement links TRBV4-3 to TRBJ2-1; TRBD2 is a possible D gene (5 bases). The V end was cut by 3 bases, the J end by 4 bases, with 13 bases between. CDR1 and CDR2 from the germline V gene are LGHNA and YSLEER. The CDR3 length is 15 residues. The CDR3 coding sequence is TGCGCCAGCAGCCACCGGGAAACGGGGTACAATGAGCAGTTCTTC. This encodes CASSHRETGYNEQFF.

This clonotype was seen many times. This rearrangement joins TRBV29-1 to TRBJ2-7; D unclear. There are 12 residues in the CDR3. The germline V gene encodes CDR1 SQVTM and CDR2 ANQGSEA. V was trimmed by 4 bases and J by 4 bases, leaving 11 bases between them. The CDR3 loop reads CSVGTPTYEQYF. The DNA for the CDR3 is TGCAGCGTTGGAACACCGACATACGAGCAGTACTTC.

V gene TRBV5-1 combines with J gene TRBJ2-7; tentative D call: TRBD2 (6 bases). V was pared by 4 bases and J by 4 bases, with 18 bases between. Germline CDR1 SGHRS, CDR2 YFSETQ. The CDR3 runs 15 residues. The CDR3 sequence is CASSQIGSSEYEQYF. The DNA of the CDR3 is TGCGCCAGCAGCCAAATTGGGTCTAGCGAGTACGAGCAGTACTTC.

The rearrangement links TRBV5-1 to TRBJ2-3, with D maybe TRBD1 (5 bases). Germline V gene sequence: CDR1 SGHRS, CDR2 YFSETQ. Trimming took 1 base from V and 2 from J, leaving 11 bases between them. The CDR3 covers 15 residues. CDR3 protein: CASSLWGQVTDTQYF. Here the CDR3 DNA reads TGCGCCAGCAGCTTGTGGGGCCAGGTCACAGATACGCAGTATTTT. Full variable domain (missing parts from reference TRBV5-1 and TRBJ2-3): KAGVTQTPRYLIKTRGQQVTLSCSPISGHRSVSWYQQTPGQGLQFLFEYFSETQRNKGNFPGRFSGRQFSNSRSEMNVSTLELGDSALYLCASSLWGQVTDTQYFGPGTRLTVL.

This clonotype was counted a few times. This chain uses TRBV20-1 with TRBJ2-3, with TRBD2 matching over 9 bases. Germline loops: CDR1 DFQATT, CDR2 SNEGSKA (reference sequence). V lost 1 base, J lost 8 bases, and 16 bases stayed unmatched. This CDR3 contains 17 residues. CDR3 nucleotide sequence: TGCAGTGCTAGAGTCTTAAGAGGGCTAGCGGGAACCCGTACGCAGTATTTT. This codes for CSARVLRGLAGTRTQYF.

The rearrangement joins TRBV7-9 to TRBJ1-2; D is perhaps TRBD1 (5 bases). V shed 8 bases and J shed 8 bases, with 15 bases lying between them. The CDR3 extends over 12 amino acids. Germline loops: CDR1 SEHNR, CDR2 FQNEAQ (reference sequence). CDR3 bases: TGTGCCAGCTCGGCCAGGGAGGGAGGCTACACCTTC. Protein: CASSAREGGYTF.

The chain recombines TRBV2 with TRBJ1-1; no firm D call. The V and J ends lost 7 bases and 7 bases respectively, with 16 bases between them. The CDR3 is made up of 13 amino acids. Germline CDR1 is SNHLY and CDR2 is FYNNEI. The CDR3 is CASKLGPKGEAFF. CDR3 DNA sequence: TGTGCCAGCAAATTAGGACCAAAGGGTGAAGCTTTCTTT.